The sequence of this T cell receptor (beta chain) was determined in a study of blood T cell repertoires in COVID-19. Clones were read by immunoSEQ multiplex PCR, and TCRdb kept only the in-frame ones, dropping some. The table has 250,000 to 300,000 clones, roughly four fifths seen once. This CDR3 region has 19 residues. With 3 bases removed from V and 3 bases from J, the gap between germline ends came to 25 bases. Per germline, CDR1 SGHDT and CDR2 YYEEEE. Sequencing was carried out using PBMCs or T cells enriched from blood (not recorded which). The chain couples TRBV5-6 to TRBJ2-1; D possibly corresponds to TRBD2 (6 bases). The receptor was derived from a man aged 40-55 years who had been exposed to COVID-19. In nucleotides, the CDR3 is TGTGCCAGCAGCTCCCGAGGGCGGGATCTACCCCTTTACTACAATGAGCAGTTCTTC. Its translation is CASSSRGRDLPLYYNEQFF.